The 27 T cell receptor beta chains listed next were all sequenced from one sample in a study of shared clonotypes between healthy human individuals (dated by TCRdb to 2018 to 2021). The library came from the immunoSEQ multiplex PCR assay. TCRdb provides this immuneACCESS table in a form limited to in-frame rearrangements. Some clones are lacking; in checked studies, under half of them reflect an unresolved V gene, and why the rest are absent is not known. This sample has approximately 720,000 clones in its table, and 72% of those were observed once. 1.8% of the sample belongs to the ten largest clones. What was sequenced was memory CD4+ T cells sorted from blood. The cell subset or site label, read with the paper, signifies: CD45RA-negative fraction. The source of these receptors is a woman in her thirties in good health.

The rearrangement links TRBV2 to TRBJ1-2; weak D call: TRBD1 (6 bases). With 3 bases removed from V and 8 bases from J, the gap between germline ends came to 13 bases. The CDR3 is 13 residues long. Germline CDR1 is SNHLY and CDR2 is FYNNEI. The CDR3 bases are TGTGCCAGCAGTGAGGGGGGGCTCGGAGGCTACACCTTC. Amino acids: CASSEGGLGGYTF.

J is TRBJ2-3 and V is TRBV10-2; D is undetermined. CDR1 and CDR2 from the germline V gene are WSHSY and SAAADI. V dropped 3 bases and J dropped 5 bases, with 12 bases sitting between them. This CDR3 is built from 14 residues. The CDR3 DNA follows: TGCGCCAGCAGTGAACCGGGCCACGGAGATACGCAGTATTTT. The encoded protein is CASSEPGHGDTQYF.

V gene TRBV27 combines with J gene TRBJ2-1; weak D call: TRBD2 (5 bases). The germline V and J ends were trimmed by 4 bases and 9 bases, with 13 bases remaining between them. The CDR3 loop spans 13 amino acids. Germline CDR1 is MNHEY and CDR2 is SMNVEV (reference sequence). In DNA form, the CDR3 reads TGTGCCAGCAGTTGGACTCAGGTCCGTGAGCAGTTCTTC. This sequence encodes CASSWTQVREQFF.

This chain uses TRBV10-3 with TRBJ2-5, with TRBD2 matching over 8 bases. The CDR3 has 14 residues. The germline V gene encodes CDR1 ENHRY and CDR2 SYGVKD. V was pared by 5 bases and J by 5 bases, with 7 bases of the junction left unmatched. CDR3 DNA sequence: TGTGCCATCAGTCCCCGGGGGGGCCTGGAGACCCAGTACTTC. Translation gives CAISPRGGLETQYF.

The chain employs TRBV4-1 and TRBJ1-3, with 8 positions matching TRBD1. This CDR3 comprises 16 residues. Germline V CDR1 and CDR2: MGHRA, YSYEKL. V shed 4 bases and J 2 bases; nucleotides not matched to a gene: 7. CDR3 coding DNA: TGCGCCAGCAGCCTCAGGACAGGGCGAACTGGAAACACCATATATTTT. Its protein is CASSLRTGRTGNTIYF.

The gene calls are TRBV10-2 and TRBJ2-1; maybe TRBD2 (5 bases). Germline V CDR1 and CDR2: WSHSY, SAAADI. Trimming took 5 bases from V and 9 from J, leaving 14 bases between them. The CDR3 is 13 amino acids. The CDR3: CASSMREWGEQFF. CDR3 nucleotide sequence: TGCGCCAGCAGTATGAGGGAGTGGGGTGAGCAGTTCTTC.

V and J are TRBV5-1 and TRBJ1-4; TRBD1 is a possible D gene (6 bases). The V gene lost 4 bases and the J gene lost 3 bases, with 16 bases spanning the gap. This CDR3 comprises 16 residues. CDR1 and CDR2 (germline): SGHRS, YFSETQ. CDR3 sequence reads: CASSHMGGAANEKLFF. Written as DNA, the CDR3 is TGCGCCAGCAGCCACATGGGGGGCGCGGCTAATGAAAAACTGTTTTTT.

This clone showed up just a few times. The chain recombines TRBV6-5 with TRBJ2-1, with 9 bases fitting TRBD2. Germline V gene sequence: CDR1 MNHEY, CDR2 SVGAGI. V gave up 5 bases and J gave up 13 bases; unmatched junction bases: 3. The CDR3 is 11 amino acids. For the CDR3, the DNA is TGTGCCAGCAGTAATAGCGGGAGCCAGTTCTTC. It yields the protein CASSNSGSQFF.

The chain employs TRBV6-5 and TRBJ2-7; perhaps TRBD2 as D (6 bases). V was cut by 4 bases and J by 4 bases, with 11 bases left in between. The CDR3 totals 13 residues. The V gene's germline CDR1 is MNHEY and CDR2 SVGAGI. The CDR3 spells CASSSEREYEQYF. Written as DNA, the CDR3 is TGTGCCAGCAGTTCCGAACGGGAGTACGAGCAGTACTTC.

J is TRBJ1-1 and V is TRBV9; TRBD1 might be the D (6 bases). CDR3 size: 16 residues. Germline lookup yields CDR1 SGDLS and CDR2 YYNGEE. With 3 bases removed from V and 3 bases from J, the gap between germline ends came to 18 bases. The CDR3 region has the DNA TGTGCCAGCAGCGCCCCCCGAGGGGGGGCACACACTGAAGCTTTCTTT. Translated, it gives CASSAPRGGAHTEAFF.

This clone showed up just a few times. The rearrangement joins TRBV6-5 to TRBJ1-5, with D possibly TRBD1 on 6 matching bases. The CDR3 is 13 residues long. V was trimmed by 6 bases and J by 4 bases, leaving 10 bases between them. Germline assignment: CDR1 MNHEY and CDR2 SVGAGI. The CDR3 is CASSPQGNQPQHF. The CDR3 bases are TGTGCCAGCAGCCCCCAGGGGAATCAGCCCCAGCATTTT.

The chain recombines TRBV28 with TRBJ1-5, with 7 bases that match TRBD1. Germline CDR1 and CDR2: MDHEN and SYDVKM. The CDR3 runs 15 residues. J gave up 3 bases and V 6 bases, and 8 bases lay outside the gene matches. The CDR3 spells CASRPRQGFNQPQHF. In nucleotides, the CDR3 is TGTGCCAGCAGGCCCCGACAGGGCTTCAATCAGCCCCAGCATTTT.

The chain joins TRBV18 to TRBJ2-1, with TRBD2 identical over 7 bases. Germline V gives CDR1 KGHSH, CDR2 LQKENI. The CDR3 is 15 amino acids. J lost 12 bases, V lost 6 bases, and 17 bases had no gene match. The CDR3 here is CASSPGLADTMMQFF. As DNA, the CDR3 is TGTGCCAGCTCCCCCGGGCTAGCGGATACAATGATGCAGTTCTTC.

The table lists this clone with a few counts. The chain employs TRBV5-1 and TRBJ2-3, with 12 bases identical to TRBD2. Germline V gives CDR1 SGHRS, CDR2 YFSETQ. The ends lost 6 bases at V and 6 bases at J; junction bases unmatched: 5. The CDR3 is 14 residues long. The CDR3 sequence is CASMPGTSGDTQYF. The CDR3 DNA reads TGCGCCAGCATGCCCGGGACTAGCGGGGATACGCAGTATTTT.

This chain connects TRBV2 to TRBJ2-5; weak D call: TRBD2 (6 bases). The V gene lost 11 bases and the J gene lost 2 bases, with 15 bases spanning the gap. This CDR3 is built from 13 residues. Germline CDR1 SNHLY, CDR2 FYNNEI. The CDR3 sequence: CAAATRPQETQYF. The CDR3 nucleotides are TGTGCCGCGGCGACTAGGCCACAAGAGACCCAGTACTTC.

The chain carries TRBV5-1 and TRBJ1-5; the D is unclear. CDR1 is SGHRS and CDR2 is YFSETQ in the germline V gene. The CDR3 runs 13 residues. Trimming took 4 bases from V and 3 from J, leaving 8 bases between them. The CDR3 DNA follows: TGCGCCAGCAGCATAGGATCCAATCAGCCCCAGCATTTT. It is translated as CASSIGSNQPQHF.

This clone was seen a single time. The chain couples TRBV2 to TRBJ2-2; TRBD1 matches 8 bases. Germline V lookup: CDR1 SNHLY, CDR2 FYNNEI. V was clipped by 6 bases and J by 1 base; unmatched bases: 1. The CDR3 extends over 14 amino acids. CDR3 DNA sequence: TGTGCCAGCAGGACAGGGGTGAACACCGGGGAGCTGTTTTTT. Its protein is CASRTGVNTGELFF.

This clone was counted a few times. This chain links TRBV5-8 with TRBJ1-1; possibly TRBD1 for D (5 bases). The CDR3 covers 14 residues. Germline CDR1 and CDR2: SGHTS and YDEGEE. The V end was cut by 0 bases, the J end by 10 bases, with 16 bases between. CDR3 residues: CASSLEPGGAGAFF. In nucleotides, the CDR3 is TGTGCCAGCAGCTTGGAACCGGGCGGGGCAGGAGCTTTCTTT. Variable domain in full (rest from reference TRBV5-8 and TRBJ1-1): EAGVTQSPTHLIKTRGQQATLRCSPISGHTSVYWYQQALGLGLQFLLWYDEGEERNRGNFPPRFSGRQFPNYSSELNVNALELEDSALYLCASSLEPGGAGAFFGQGTRLTVV.

The rearrangement uses TRBV7-2 and TRBJ2-7; TRBD2 matches at 8 bases. CDR3 length: 16 residues. Germline CDR1 is SGHTA and CDR2 is FQGNSA. Trimming at V came to 3 bases and at J to 2 bases, leaving 9 bases not matched to a gene. The CDR3 bases are TGTGCCAGCAGCTTCACCCCGTTAGCGGGGACCTACGAGCAGTACTTC. Protein product: CASSFTPLAGTYEQYF. The full variable domain, rest sourced from reference TRBV7-2 and TRBJ2-7, is GAGVSQSPSNKVTEKGKDVELRCDPISGHTALYWYRQSLGQGLEFLIYFQGNSAPDKSGLPSDRFSAERTGGSVSTLTIQRTQQEDSAVYLCASSFTPLAGTYEQYFGPGTRLTVT.

The V call is TRBV7-8, the J call TRBJ1-2; a weak D match, TRBD1 (5 bases). The CDR3 runs to 15 residues. Trimming cost V 5 bases and J 7 bases, with 20 bases left between them. Germline V lookup: CDR1 SGHVS, CDR2 FQNEAQ. The chain's CDR3 is CASSTRDLGKPGYTF. The DNA for the CDR3 is TGTGCCAGCAGCACGCGGGACCTCGGGAAGCCTGGCTACACCTTC.

The chain uses TRBV19 and TRBJ2-5, with D perhaps TRBD1 or TRBD2 (5 bases each). Germline assignment: CDR1 LNHDA and CDR2 SQIVND (reference sequence). V dropped 5 bases and J dropped 6 bases, with 16 bases sitting between them. The CDR3 extends over 14 amino acids. The CDR3 loop is CASSLRDLKQTQYF. CDR3 nucleotides: TGTGCCAGTAGTCTCCGGGACCTCAAACAGACCCAGTACTTC.

Details on this clone: Within the sample, other DNA sequences also encode this same CDR3. CDR3 protein: CASSLDRADTQYF. The DNA for the CDR3 is TGTGCCAGCAGCTTGGACAGAGCAGATACGCAGTATTTT. The rearrangement links TRBV7-2 to TRBJ2-3; tentative D call: TRBD1 (6 bases). The germline V and J ends were trimmed by 3 bases and 4 bases, with 8 bases remaining between them. The CDR3 contains 13 residues. The germline gives CDR1 SGHTA, CDR2 FQGNSA.

The sample holds one count of this clone. The J gene is TRBJ2-7, the V gene TRBV6-5, with D maybe TRBD1 (5 bases). The CDR3 loop spans 15 amino acids. Trimming took off 2 bases at V and 5 bases at J, with 16 bases between the two ends. CDR1 MNHEY and CDR2 SVGAGI come from the germline V gene. The CDR3 DNA reads as TGTGCCAGCAGTTACAGCCGTCAGGGAAAGGACGAGCAGTACTTC. Residues: CASSYSRQGKDEQYF.

The chain recombines TRBV19 with TRBJ1-1; weak D call: TRBD1 (6 bases). The CDR3 runs 13 residues. The V end was cut by 5 bases, the J end by 8 bases, with 15 bases between. Germline loops: CDR1 LNHDA, CDR2 SQIVND (reference sequence). The CDR3 DNA reads TGTGCCAGTAGTGTAGTCAACCAGGGGGAAGCTTTCTTT. This translates into CASSVVNQGEAFF.

The chain couples TRBV28 to TRBJ1-5; no reliable D call. The germline V and J ends were trimmed by 7 bases and 4 bases, with 8 bases remaining between them. The CDR3 has 12 residues. Germline V gene sequence: CDR1 MDHEN, CDR2 SYDVKM. CDR3 nucleotides: TGTGCCAGCACCAAACCGAATCAGCCCCAGCATTTT. This encodes CASTKPNQPQHF.

The rearrangement links TRBV27 to TRBJ2-6, with unresolved D. CDR1 is MNHEY and CDR2 is SMNVEV in the germline V gene (reference sequence). This CDR3 has 19 amino acids. V lost 2 bases, J lost 0 bases, and 17 bases lay in between. CDR3 residues: CASSLKSGGGSSGANVLTF. CDR3 sequence (DNA): TGTGCCAGCAGTTTAAAGTCTGGCGGCGGCAGCTCTGGGGCCAACGTCCTGACTTTC.

V gene TRBV2 combines with J gene TRBJ2-7; D is possibly TRBD1 (6 bases). The CDR3 covers 15 residues. V lost 6 bases to trimming and J lost 1 base, with 16 bases between them. Germline V gene data show CDR1 as SNHLY and CDR2 as FYNNEI. The CDR3 here is CASRADRPRSYEQYF. CDR3 DNA: TGTGCCAGCAGGGCTGACAGGCCCCGATCCTACGAGCAGTACTTC.